This T cell receptor (beta chain) is from a study of blood T cells in healthy people across ages. This clonotype turned up a few times. Germline CDR1 is SQVTM and CDR2 is ANQGSEA. This CDR3 spans 17 amino acids. V trimming: 6 bases; J trimming: 2 bases; junction bases outside the gene matches: 6. For the second PCR, which ran for roughly 6 to 11 cycles, a sample-barcoded 5' primer and a J-beta primer mix were used. TCRdb recomputed calls from the 5' RACE reads with MiXCR, one row per CDR3 protein. The data contain around 1,700,000 distinct CDR3 sequences, 28% of them singletons. The sample consisted of blood. The TCR originated in a woman aged 25 to 45 in good health. This chain connects TRBV29-1 to TRBJ2-6; 14 bases match TRBD2. CDR3 bases: TGCAGCGTAAACCCGGGACTAGCGGGAGCTGGGGCCAACGTCCTGACTTTC. This encodes CSVNPGLAGAGANVLTF.